This paragraph covers one T cell receptor (beta chain) sequence. A much larger clone differs from this one at a single base, so this may be a read error. Looked up from germline, CDR1 is SGHRS and CDR2 is YFSETQ. The CDR3 runs to 14 residues. The sample originates from a study of tumor-infiltrating lymphocytes in primary liver carcinoma. The overall study: Tissue type made little difference to sample yields of roughly 3.5 to 7.5 million productive TCRbeta reads.

Scientists recovered RNA and DNA together from approximately 20-30 mg of unsorted bulk tissue. Reverse transcription of roughly 480 ng total RNA with a constant-region primer produced TCR beta cDNA. Slightly modified ARM-PCR, run as three nested multiplex PCR rounds, produced the TCR beta libraries. Use of TRBV1-TRBV30 forward primers with a C-beta reverse primer characterized the first two PCR rounds, which lasted roughly 11 cycles each. MiXCR was run by TCRdb on the multiplex PCR reads, yielding one entry per CDR3 protein. This sample carries fewer than 90,000 distinct CDR3 sequences, around 70% of them seen once, and the ten largest clones take approximately 19%.

The receptor was derived from a man aged 35 to 55 with primary liver carcinoma and hepatitis B virus infection. The specimen sequenced was liver tumor tissue from sampling region 1. Subset given: tumor region T1, superior pole. The chain has TRBV5-1 and TRBJ2-2; D not resolved. The chain's CDR3 is CASSADANTVELFF. DNA of the CDR3: TGCGCCAGCAGCGCCGACGCAAACACCGTGGAGCTGTTTTTT.